Described below is a single TCR beta chain sequence and its context. Its antigen specificity is not known. Nothing much larger sits one base from this clone, and base qualities are not available. These data come from a study of blood T cell repertoires in COVID-19 (dated by TCRdb to about 2020). Regarding the complete study: The collaborator samples originated in the United States, Italy and Spain and spanned the acute and convalescent phases of COVID-19. HLA class I and class II types, where available, came from metadata supplied by the sample provider rather than from assay-based typing. The repertoires were released in a freely available public database meant as a resource for research on the immune response to SARS-CoV-2. The samples were drawn from two sources: the first 160 participants of the ongoing ImmuneRACE study, and 1,000 to 1,500 subjects contributed by 6 global collaborators. The dataset comprised deeply sampled blood TCRbeta repertoires from subjects exposed to, actively infected with, or recovered from COVID-19. The material from the prospective study consisted of cDNA or gDNA derived from T cells, B-cell-depleted T cells, or PBMCs. Sample metadata almost always included a de-identified subject ID, COVID-19 status, age in years and sex.

Sequences KGHSH (CDR1) and LQKENI (CDR2) are obtained from the germline V gene. After removal of 4 bases from V and 6 bases from J, the junction retains 6 bases not matched to a gene. The CDR3 holds 13 amino acids from the cysteine to the phenylalanine. The retained sequence is limited to the CDR3, 39 bases, with the frame set at the first base. Points the paper makes about the study in general: The quantity of clinical and demographic metadata differed by source and by participant and was supplied without curation.

Samples from volunteer blood donors who had recovered from COVID-19 were contributed by a second Seattle source. Whole blood was collected in K2EDTA tubes by collaborating institutions according to the institutions' own protocols. For TCRbeta analysis, collaborators shipped samples as frozen whole blood, isolated PBMCs, or DNA extracted from either of those sample types. TCRbeta CDR3 regions were amplified from genomic DNA by means of the immunoSEQ Assay, a bias-controlled multiplex PCR. The paper's processing steps were these. The number of nucleated cells in each sample was estimated by amplification of reference gene primers within the assay. Sequence reads were collapsed and filtered to measure the absolute abundance of every unique TCRbeta CDR3 rearrangement. For each sample, productive Simpson clonality was calculated by taking the square root of Simpson's diversity index across productive rearrangements. This is the immuneACCESS table as TCRdb keeps it, with only in-frame sequences that have V and J called. A part of the clones is gone; compared with another copy, unresolved V genes explain less than half, and the rest is unexplained. Clone size and V and J calls were adopted from that table, with D and trimming inferred from the DNA. The sample yields fewer than 200,000 clones; just under 85% were counted once. The ten largest account for 6% to 9% of the sample.

The material sequenced was peripheral blood. The receptor chain draws on TRBV18 and TRBJ2-7; TRBD1 fits 7 bases in the junction. The source of this sequence is a man between 35 and 55 years old who had recovered from COVID-19. CDR3 region: CASSHKNRGEQYF. The DNA sequence reads TGTGCCAGCTCACATAAGAACAGGGGCGAGCAGTACTTC.